Reported below is one T cell receptor beta chain. What it recognizes is unknown. This CDR3 is built from 14 residues. CDR1 MNHNS and CDR2 SASEGT come from the germline V gene. Between the trimmed V and J ends, which lost 6 bases and 5 bases, there was a span of 16 bases. The TCRbeta library incorporated unique molecular identifiers. One entry per CDR3 protein results from TCRdb running MiXCR on the PCR reads. The sample lists about 440,000 distinct CDR3 sequences, around two fifths occurring once. This sample stems from a study of T-cell reconstitution after alpha-beta-depleted transplantation in children. General observations from the study: A year had passed since transplant, and T-cell counts and diversity by then came mostly from newly produced T cells. Where some patients showed high TCRbeta diversity at day 60, it came from recipient T cells and thymic progenitors that had survived. Several hundred expanded graft clones reportedly supplied alpha-beta T cells about two months after transplant.

Sequences were derived from PBMCs, sampled before TCRalphabeta/CD19-depleted stem cell transplant. The receptor was isolated from a girl aged 2-9 years with aplastic anemia, due to receive a stem cell transplant. The gene calls are TRBV6-1 and TRBJ1-1; D perhaps matches TRBD1 (6 bases). CDR3 in amino acids: CASRRRTGRTEAFF. The CDR3 coding sequence is TGTGCCAGCAGGCGCCGTACAGGGAGGACTGAAGCTTTCTTT.